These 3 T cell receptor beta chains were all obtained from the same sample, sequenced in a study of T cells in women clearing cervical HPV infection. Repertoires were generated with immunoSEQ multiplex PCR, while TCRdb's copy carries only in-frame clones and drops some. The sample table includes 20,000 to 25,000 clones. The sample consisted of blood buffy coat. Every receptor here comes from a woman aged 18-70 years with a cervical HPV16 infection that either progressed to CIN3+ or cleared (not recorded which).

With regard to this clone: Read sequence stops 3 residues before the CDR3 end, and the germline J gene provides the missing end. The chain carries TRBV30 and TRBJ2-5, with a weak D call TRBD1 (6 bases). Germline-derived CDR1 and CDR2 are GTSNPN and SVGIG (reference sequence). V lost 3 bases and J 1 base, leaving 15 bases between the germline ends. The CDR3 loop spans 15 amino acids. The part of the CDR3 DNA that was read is TGTGCCTGGAGCAACACCCTGACAGGCCAAGAGACC. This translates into CAWSNTLTGQET. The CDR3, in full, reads CAWSNTLTGQETQYF.

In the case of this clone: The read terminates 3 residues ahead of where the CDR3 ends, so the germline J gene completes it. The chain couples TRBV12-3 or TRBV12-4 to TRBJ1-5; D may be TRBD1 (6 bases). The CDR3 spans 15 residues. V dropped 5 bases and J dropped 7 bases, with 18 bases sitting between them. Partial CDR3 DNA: TGTGCCAGCAGTCGCGGGGGGGCGATAGGCCAGCCC. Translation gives CASSRGGAIGQP. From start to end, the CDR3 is CASSRGGAIGQPQHF.

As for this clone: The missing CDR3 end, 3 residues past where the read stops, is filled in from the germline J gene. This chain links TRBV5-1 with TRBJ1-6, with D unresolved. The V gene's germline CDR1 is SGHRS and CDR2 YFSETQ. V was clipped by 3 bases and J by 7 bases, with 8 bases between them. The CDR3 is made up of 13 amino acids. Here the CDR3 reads CASSSAVNSPLHF. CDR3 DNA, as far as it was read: TGCGCCAGCAGCTCGGCGGTGAATTCACCC.